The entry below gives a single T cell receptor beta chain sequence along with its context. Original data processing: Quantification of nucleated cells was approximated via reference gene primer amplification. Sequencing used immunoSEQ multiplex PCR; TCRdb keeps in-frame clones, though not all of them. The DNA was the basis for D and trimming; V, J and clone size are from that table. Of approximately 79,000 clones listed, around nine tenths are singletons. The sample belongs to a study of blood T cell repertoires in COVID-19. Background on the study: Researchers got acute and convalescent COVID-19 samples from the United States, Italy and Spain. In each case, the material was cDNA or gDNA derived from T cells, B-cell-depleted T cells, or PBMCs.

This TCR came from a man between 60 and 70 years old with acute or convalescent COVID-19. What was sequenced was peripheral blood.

The DNA for the CDR3 is TGTGCCAGCAGCGCGGACGGGGGATACGAGCAGTACTTC. This encodes CASSADGGYEQYF. The chain is built from TRBV9 and TRBJ2-7; possible D gene TRBD2, 6 bases. With 3 bases removed from V and 4 bases from J, the gap between germline ends came to 11 bases. The length of the CDR3 is 13 residues. From germline, CDR1 is SGDLS and CDR2 YYNGEE.